Following are 17 T cell receptor beta chains from one sample sequenced in a study of T-cell memory formation after mild COVID-19. From the 5' RACE reads, TCRdb called clonotypes with MiXCR, one entry per CDR3 protein. The table lists some 440,000 distinct CDR3 sequences, 25% of them singletons. Sequencing was carried out using PBMCs or a T cell subset sorted from them (not recorded which). The receptors stem from an adult woman who had mild COVID-19 (a few samples of this study predate the infection). Cell type and time point are not known.

The chain joins TRBV5-1 to TRBJ2-3; maybe TRBD1 (6 bases). The CDR3 totals 15 residues. The germline V gene has CDR1 SGHRS and CDR2 YFSETQ. Trimming pared 4 bases from V and 2 bases from J, leaving 14 bases between. The CDR3 nucleotides read TGCGCCAGCAGCCGTCGACAGGACCACACAGATACGCAGTATTTT. It specifies CASSRRQDHTDTQYF.

The J gene is TRBJ1-2, the V gene TRBV2, with D hard to call. This CDR3 has 13 amino acids. CDR1 SNHLY and CDR2 FYNNEI come from the germline V gene. V dropped 4 bases and J dropped 1 base, with 7 bases sitting between them. CDR3 coding DNA: TGTGCCAGCAGTGTATCGGGTAACTATGGCTACACCTTC. Its protein product is CASSVSGNYGYTF.

This clonotype appeared a few times. The rearrangement uses TRBV29-1 and TRBJ1-1, with D unresolved. V lost 6 bases to trimming and J lost 6 bases, with 11 bases between them. The CDR3 totals 11 residues. The germline CDR1 and CDR2 sequences are SQVTM and ANQGSEA. CDR3 sequence (DNA): TGCAGCGTCGATCCGGGATCTGAAGCTTTCTTT. It is translated as CSVDPGSEAFF.

The CDR3 is CASSEAPGSTYEQYF. CDR3 nucleotide sequence: TGTGCCAGCAGTGAAGCCCCCGGATCCACCTACGAGCAGTACTTC. This sequence joins TRBV6-1 and TRBJ2-7; D unresolved. The CDR3 sequence is 15 residues long. V was pared by 0 bases and J by 2 bases, with 11 bases between. Germline V gene sequence: CDR1 MNHNS, CDR2 SASEGT.

This clonotype was seen just once. This chain uses TRBV12-3 or TRBV12-4 with TRBJ1-3; TRBD1 is a possible D gene (5 bases). The V and J ends lost 3 bases and 0 bases respectively, with 18 bases between them. The CDR3 extends over 18 amino acids. The CDR3 coding sequence is TGTGCCAGCAGTTTGCCGCTGGGACTGATGAACTCTGGAAACACCATATATTTT. This sequence encodes CASSLPLGLMNSGNTIYF.

The chain has TRBV4-2 and TRBJ2-7; D is perhaps TRBD2 (5 bases). The CDR3 spans 15 residues. Germline V gene sequence: CDR1 LGHNA, CDR2 YNFKEQ. Trimming shortened V by 1 base and J by 1 base, and 11 bases separated the two germline ends. CDR3 residues: CASSQGGGFSYEQYF. CDR3 coding DNA: TGTGCCAGCAGCCAAGGTGGCGGGTTTTCCTACGAGCAGTACTTC.

The genes are TRBV15 and TRBJ2-1; 9 bases map to TRBD2. This CDR3 is 17 amino acids long. With 0 bases clipped from V and 6 bases from J, the junction kept 9 bases outside the gene matches. The germline gives CDR1 LNHNV, CDR2 YYDKDF (reference sequence). The CDR3 bases are TGTGCCACCAGCAGAGAGGGAGGTCTAGCGGGACCCAATGAGCAGTTCTTC. Translated, it gives CATSREGGLAGPNEQFF. The full variable domain, its missing parts supplied by reference TRBV15 and TRBJ2-1, is DAMVIQNPRYQVTQFGKPVTLSCSQTLNHNVMYWYQQKSSQAPKLLFHYYDKDFNNEADTPDNFQSRRPNTSFCFLDIRSPGLGDTAMYLCATSREGGLAGPNEQFFGPGTRLTVL.

This clonotype was detected a few times. The rearrangement links TRBV30 to TRBJ2-1, with 9 bases lining up with TRBD2. The CDR3 is 16 amino acids. Germline V gene data show CDR1 as GTSNPN and CDR2 as SVGIG (reference sequence). V trimming: 4 bases; J trimming: 4 bases; junction bases outside the gene matches: 11. This chain's CDR3 is CAWNRIAGVRYNEQFF. The CDR3 DNA follows: TGTGCCTGGAACCGAATAGCGGGAGTGCGATACAATGAGCAGTTCTTC.

This clonotype was detected a few times. The chain has TRBV6-5 and TRBJ1-1; 7 bases match TRBD1. V lost 5 bases and J lost 1; bases outside the gene matches: 4. The CDR3 is 14 residues long. Per germline, CDR1 MNHEY and CDR2 SVGAGI. The CDR3 loop is CASSRQGKNTEAFF. DNA for the CDR3: TGTGCCAGCAGTCGACAGGGTAAGAACACTGAAGCTTTCTTT.

This chain links TRBV5-1 with TRBJ1-1; 8 bases map to TRBD1. The CDR3 consists of 14 residues. Per the germline V gene, CDR1 is SGHRS and CDR2 is YFSETQ. Unmatched junction bases numbered 11, after V lost 5 bases and J lost 8 bases. DNA for the CDR3: TGCGCCAGCAGTTTTACAGGGGGTGAAGGAGAAGCTTTCTTT. Protein: CASSFTGGEGEAFF.

This clonotype was seen a handful of times. CDR3: CATSRVRSYEQYF. For the CDR3, the DNA is TGTGCCACCAGCAGAGTCCGTTCCTACGAGCAGTACTTC. The chain joins TRBV15 to TRBJ2-7, with D hard to call. The ends were cut back, 1 base at V and 1 base at J, with 5 bases in the middle. Germline lookup yields CDR1 LNHNV and CDR2 YYDKDF (reference sequence). There are 13 residues in the CDR3. Complete variable domain (other parts from reference TRBV15 and TRBJ2-7): DAMVIQNPRYQVTQFGKPVTLSCSQTLNHNVMYWYQQKSSQAPKLLFHYYDKDFNNEADTPDNFQSRRPNTSFCFLDIRSPGLGDTAMYLCATSRVRSYEQYFGPGTRLTVT.

The chain joins TRBV7-8 to TRBJ1-1, with 8 bases aligning to TRBD1. With 3 bases clipped from V and 3 bases from J, the junction kept 9 bases outside the gene matches. This CDR3 contains 16 residues. The germline V gene has CDR1 SGHVS and CDR2 FQNEAQ. In nucleotides, the CDR3 is TGTGCCAGCAGCTTGGGGACAGGCAGTGGCGACACTGAAGCTTTCTTT. Protein: CASSLGTGSGDTEAFF.

The rearrangement links TRBV5-1 to TRBJ2-7; D is possibly TRBD1 (6 bases). Trimming took off 0 bases at V and 4 bases at J, with 8 bases between the two ends. CDR3 size: 13 residues. In germline, CDR1 is SGHRS, CDR2 YFSETQ. The CDR3 DNA reads TGCGCCAGCAGCTTGGCAGGGGAGTACGAGCAGTACTTC. It encodes CASSLAGEYEQYF. Looking up the rest from reference TRBV5-1 and TRBJ2-7 gives the full variable domain: KAGVTQTPRYLIKTRGQQVTLSCSPISGHRSVSWYQQTPGQGLQFLFEYFSETQRNKGNFPGRFSGRQFSNSRSEMNVSTLELGDSALYLCASSLAGEYEQYFGPGTRLTVT.

The J gene is TRBJ2-3, the V gene TRBV18; 14 bases fit TRBD2. The trim removed 2 bases at V and 2 bases at J, leaving 9 bases unmatched. Per the germline V gene, CDR1 is KGHSH and CDR2 is LQKENI. The CDR3 contains 19 residues. Here the CDR3 DNA reads TGTGCCAGCTCACCAATGACTAGCGGGAGGGCCGGGAACACAGATACGCAGTATTTT. Protein: CASSPMTSGRAGNTDTQYF.

The genes are TRBV7-8 and TRBJ1-5, with a possible D match to TRBD1 (5 bases). CDR1 and CDR2 from the germline V gene are SGHVS and FQNEAQ. The CDR3 covers 15 residues. Trimming stripped 5 bases from V and 2 bases from J, with 13 bases between. The chain's CDR3 is CASSRVGGGNQPQHF. The CDR3 nucleotides read TGTGCCAGCAGCCGGGTGGGGGGTGGCAATCAGCCCCAGCATTTT. The whole variable domain, remainder taken from reference TRBV7-8 and TRBJ1-5, is GAGVSQSPRYKVAKRGQDVALRCDPISGHVSLFWYQQALGQGPEFLTYFQNEAQLDKSGLPSDRFFAERPEGSVSTLKIQRTQQEDSAVYLCASSRVGGGNQPQHFGDGTRLSIL.

This clonotype has more than one count but fewer than ten. V and J are TRBV23-1 and TRBJ2-7, with D possibly TRBD1 on 6 matching bases. TRBV23-1 falls under the ORF class, with uncertain function. Trimming removed 8 bases at V and 3 bases at J, with 17 bases between. The CDR3 extends over 14 amino acids. CDR3 region: CASPRTEDNYEQYF. CDR3 DNA: TGCGCCAGCCCCAGGACAGAGGACAACTACGAGCAGTACTTC.

This clonotype was seen a few times. The chain employs TRBV20-1 and TRBJ2-7, with 8 bases fitting TRBD2. Germline assignment: CDR1 DFQATT and CDR2 SNEGSKA (reference sequence). J was trimmed by 2 bases and V by 3 bases; bases with no gene match: 9. The CDR3 extends over 15 amino acids. For the CDR3, the DNA is TGCAGTGCTAGCAAAGCGGGGGTGGTTACCTACGAGCAGTACTTC. Residues: CSASKAGVVTYEQYF.